This is a list of T cell receptor beta chains from one sample in a study of Ad26.COV2.S vaccination and SARS-CoV-2 variants. Sequenced by immunoSEQ multiplex PCR; TCRdb stores in-frame clones only, minus some. The repertoire has around 420,000 clones, approximately 87% of them found once; the top ten carry less than 4.5%. Source: peripheral blood, taken in a trial of Ad26.COV2.S vaccine versus placebo. The receptor set was obtained from a person between 18 and 65 years old who received the Ad26.COV2.S COVID-19 vaccine or a placebo. Each CDR3 is given without its conserved first and last residue. Each record gives: V gene, CDR3 protein.

TRBV6-4,ASSAVGTDTQY
TRBV25-1,ASSEYRNEQF
TRBV12-3/TRBV12-4,ASSRDGAGELF
TRBV28,ASSLGGSGYGYT
TRBV7-2,ASSLDSSGGGTQY
TRBV14,ASSLPGTLGQQF
TRBV5-1,ASSPQTGSTEAF
TRBV7-9,ASSLFIGGGQETQY
TRBV20-1,SASSSPQTQY
TRBV4-3,ASSQDVLTPYEQY